Listed below are T cell receptor beta chains from one sample, sequenced in a study of cytotoxic CD8 clonotypes in ibrutinib-treated CLL. Produced via immunoSEQ multiplex PCR; TCRdb's table is partial and in-frame only. The table lists 130,000 or so clones, 75% to 85% of them singletons, with more than 10% in the top ten. This sample comprised PBMCs, obtained after 12 months of ibrutinib treatment. The source is a human donor with chronic lymphocytic leukemia. Each CDR3 is given with its conserved first and last residue. D genes are given only for firm matches. Not every row has a clone size; where given, it reads once, few, many or a size class.

D: -
J: TRBJ1-4
V: TRBV5-1
size: -
DNA: TGCGCCAGCAGCTTGGGCCAGAATAATGAAAAACTGTTTTTT
CDR3: CASSLGQNNEKLFF

D: -
J: TRBJ2-1
V: TRBV11-3
size: -
DNA: TGTGCCAGCAGCTTAGCGGGAGACTACAATGAGCAGTTCTTC
CDR3: CASSLAGDYNEQFF

D: TRBD1
J: TRBJ1-3
V: TRBV5-4
size: -
DNA: TGTGCCAGCAGCACAATGACAGGGTATGGAAACACCATATATTTT
CDR3: CASSTMTGYGNTIYF

D: TRBD1
J: TRBJ1-1
V: TRBV10-3
size: -
DNA: TGTGCCATCGCAGCACAGGGGGAAGGCACTGAAGCTTTCTTT
CDR3: CAIAAQGEGTEAFF

D: -
J: TRBJ1-1
V: TRBV20-1
size: -
DNA: TGCAGTGTGTGGGATTCTTATAAAGCTTTCTTT
CDR3: CSVWDSYKAFF

D: -
J: TRBJ2-1
V: TRBV9
size: -
DNA: TGTGCCAGCAGCACGAGGGGGTGGGGTTCCTACAATGAGCAGTTCTTC
CDR3: CASSTRGWGSYNEQFF

D: -
J: TRBJ2-7
V: TRBV7-6
size: -
DNA: TGTGCCAGCAGCTTAGGGCAGGGGTTTAGGGAGCAGTACTTC
CDR3: CASSLGQGFREQYF

D: -
J: TRBJ2-5
V: TRBV19
size: -
DNA: TGTGCCAGTAGACCAGGCGGCAACCAAGAGACCCAGTACTTC
CDR3: CASRPGGNQETQYF

D: -
J: TRBJ1-2
V: TRBV5-4
size: few
DNA: TGTGCCAGCAGCTCGGTCTTAAACTATGGCTACACCTTC
CDR3: CASSSVLNYGYTF

D: -
J: TRBJ2-2
V: TRBV19
size: -
DNA: TGTGCCAGTAGTATAGTTGGCGGGACGGCCGGGGAGCTGTTTTTT
CDR3: CASSIVGGTAGELFF

D: TRBD1
J: TRBJ1-3
V: TRBV4-2
size: once
DNA: TGTGCCAGCAGCCAAGCTAACGGACAGGGACGTAATGGAAACACCATATATTTT
CDR3: CASSQANGQGRNGNTIYF

D: TRBD1
J: TRBJ1-1
V: TRBV4-2
size: -
DNA: TGTGCCAGCAGCCATAAGAACAGGGGGCCGGCTTTCTTT
CDR3: CASSHKNRGPAFF

D: TRBD1
J: TRBJ2-7
V: TRBV6-5
size: few
DNA: TGTGCCAGCACCCTGGACAGGGGGGGAACCGAGCAGTACTTC
CDR3: CASTLDRGGTEQYF

D: TRBD2
J: TRBJ2-5
V: TRBV7-9
size: few
DNA: TGTGCCAGCAGCTTCGGTCTAGCGGGAGAGGCTATAGAGACCCAGTACTTC
CDR3: CASSFGLAGEAIETQYF

D: -
J: TRBJ2-1
V: TRBV4-2
size: many
DNA: TGTGCCAGCTCTGAAAAGGATTCCTACAATGAGCAGTTCTTC
CDR3: CASSEKDSYNEQFF

D: -
J: TRBJ1-1
V: TRBV11-2
size: few
DNA: TGTGCCAGCAGCTTAACCACTAGTTCCACTGAAGCTTTCTTT
CDR3: CASSLTTSSTEAFF

D: -
J: TRBJ2-7
V: TRBV18
size: few
DNA: TGTGCCAGCTCACCAGGGGGCGACGAGCAGTACTTC
CDR3: CASSPGGDEQYF

D: TRBD2
J: TRBJ2-1
V: TRBV11-2
size: -
DNA: TGTGCCAGCAGCTTAGTTGGGGACTACTCCTACAATGAGCAGTTCTTC
CDR3: CASSLVGDYSYNEQFF

D: TRBD2
J: TRBJ2-3
V: TRBV30
size: -
DNA: TGTGCCTGGAGTGTAGGCGGGAGTGGTACAGATACGCAGTATTTT
CDR3: CAWSVGGSGTDTQYF

D: TRBD2
J: TRBJ2-7
V: TRBV13
size: once
DNA: TGTGCCAGCAGCTTTCAAGGACTAGCTCTCGAGCAGTACTTC
CDR3: CASSFQGLALEQYF

D: TRBD2
J: TRBJ2-6
V: TRBV4-3
size: -
DNA: TGCGCCAGCAGCCAAGGGTCGAGTGCGGGGGGCTGGGCCAACGTCCTGACTTTC
CDR3: CASSQGSSAGGWANVLTF

D: TRBD1
J: TRBJ2-1
V: TRBV5-1
size: -
DNA: TGCGCCAGCAGCACCGGGACAGGGGGCGGGGATGAGCAGTTCTTC
CDR3: CASSTGTGGGDEQFF

D: -
J: TRBJ2-3
V: TRBV5-4
size: -
DNA: TGTGCCAGCAGCTCAGTAGCGGCTACGACAGATACGCAGTATTTT
CDR3: CASSSVAATTDTQYF

D: -
J: TRBJ2-1
V: TRBV18
size: -
DNA: TGTGCCAGCTCACCAGCAAACAATGAGCAGTTCTTC
CDR3: CASSPANNEQFF

D: TRBD2
J: TRBJ2-1
V: TRBV28
size: -
DNA: TGTGCCAGCAGTGCCCCAACCGGGACTAGCGGGTCAAATGAGCAGTTCTTC
CDR3: CASSAPTGTSGSNEQFF

D: -
J: TRBJ2-5
V: TRBV12-5
size: -
DNA: TGTGCTAGTGGGGAACTTGGAATCGGGACCCAGTACTTC
CDR3: CASGELGIGTQYF